These 12 T cell receptor beta chains share one sample of origin, sequenced in a study of cytomegalovirus exposure and HLA in healthy donors. It was with 60 Vbeta and 13 Jbeta primers that the PCR ran. This table comes from immunoSEQ multiplex PCR, and its TCRdb copy is limited to in-frame clones, with some not included. The sample has 95,000 to 100,000 clones, more than 80% seen once. The source material was PBMCs. These receptors all stem from a man in his thirties or forties in good health and CMV-seronegative.

The chain employs TRBV15 and TRBJ2-1; unclear D gene. V lost 5 bases and J 4 bases, leaving 12 bases between the germline ends. Germline V gene sequence: CDR1 LNHNV, CDR2 YYDKDF (reference sequence). The CDR3 runs 14 residues. The CDR3 protein is CATSGGDLYNEQFF. As DNA, the CDR3 is TGTGCCACCAGCGGCGGAGACTTGTACAATGAGCAGTTCTTC.

The gene calls are TRBV10-3 and TRBJ2-5, with TRBD2 identical over 8 bases. Germline V gene data show CDR1 as ENHRY and CDR2 as SYGVKD. The ends lost 10 bases at V and 4 bases at J; junction bases unmatched: 5. The CDR3 covers 12 residues. The CDR3 bases are TGTGCCACCGGGGGGGGAGGAGAGACCCAGTACTTC. It encodes CATGGGGETQYF.

The chain recombines TRBV28 with TRBJ1-6, with unresolved D. The ends were cut back, 7 bases at V and 4 bases at J, with 17 bases in the middle. The CDR3 contains 16 residues. CDR1 and CDR2 (germline): MDHEN, SYDVKM. The CDR3 nucleotides read TGTGCCAGCAATGGACGGAGGTGGAGGTATAATTCACCCCTCCACTTT. It encodes CASNGRRWRYNSPLHF.

J is TRBJ2-5 and V is TRBV7-3; TRBD2 matches at 9 bases. The junction had 9 bases not matched to a gene; V was cut back by 2 bases and J by 5 bases. Looked up from germline, CDR1 is SGHTA and CDR2 is FQGTGA. The CDR3 is 16 residues long. The CDR3 nucleotides read TGTGCCAGCAGCTTATTTGGCGGGAGGGCCGGGGAGACCCAGTACTTC. Protein: CASSLFGGRAGETQYF.

The gene calls are TRBV7-9 and TRBJ2-1, with TRBD2 matching 7 bases. The J segment lost 0 bases and the V segment lost 7 bases, leaving 6 bases of the junction unmatched. Germline V lookup: CDR1 SEHNR, CDR2 FQNEAQ (reference sequence). This CDR3 region has 15 residues. The CDR3 reads CASMGTGGSYNEQFF. In nucleotides, the CDR3 is TGTGCCAGCATGGGAACGGGGGGCTCCTACAATGAGCAGTTCTTC. The complete variable domain, with remaining parts taken from reference TRBV7-9 and TRBJ2-1, reads DTGVSQNPRHKITKRGQNVTFRCDPISEHNRLYWYRQTLGQGPEFLTYFQNEAQLEKSRLLSDRFSAERPKGSFSTLEIQRTEQGDSAMYLCASMGTGGSYNEQFFGPGTRLTVL.

This clone was recorded only once. The genes are TRBV18 and TRBJ2-2; 8 bases match TRBD1. The CDR3 has 16 amino acids. Germline assignment: CDR1 KGHSH and CDR2 LQKENI. J gave up 4 bases and V 6 bases, and 10 bases lay outside the gene matches. The CDR3 sequence: CASSLTVDRGTGELFF. CDR3 nucleotides: TGTGCCAGCTCCCTGACAGTTGACAGGGGCACCGGGGAGCTGTTTTTT.

The rearrangement joins TRBV19 to TRBJ2-1; D is possibly TRBD2 (6 bases). This CDR3 spans 11 amino acids. Germline V CDR1 and CDR2: LNHDA, SQIVND (reference sequence). The V end lost 4 bases, the J end lost 12 bases, and 10 bases lay between the germline ends. CDR3 DNA: TGTGCCAGTAGTAGCGGGGCAGTGCAGTTCTTC. Translating gives CASSSGAVQFF. Based on the CDR3 plus reference TRBV19 and TRBJ2-1, the full variable domain is DGGITQSPKYLFRKEGQNVTLSCEQNLNHDAMYWYRQDPGQGLRLIYYSQIVNDFQKGDIAEGYSVSREKKESFPLTVTSAQKNPTAFYLCASSSGAVQFFGPGTRLTVL.

The V and J genes are TRBV27 and TRBJ2-7, with 9 bases identical to TRBD2. The CDR3 has 17 amino acids. V lost 3 bases, J lost 0 bases, and 9 bases stayed unmatched. Germline V gene sequence: CDR1 MNHEY, CDR2 SMNVEV (reference sequence). The chain's CDR3 is CASSFLNAGGPSYEQYF. The CDR3 region has the DNA TGTGCCAGCAGTTTTCTTAACGCGGGAGGGCCCTCCTACGAGCAGTACTTC.

This chain uses TRBV30 with TRBJ1-4; possibly TRBD1 for D (5 bases). CDR3 size: 13 residues. CDR1 is GTSNPN, CDR2 SVGIG, per germline (reference sequence). The CDR3 loop reads CAVQGITNEKLFF. CDR3 DNA sequence: TGTGCGGTTCAGGGAATCACTAATGAAAAACTGTTTTTT. Looking up the rest from reference TRBV30 and TRBJ1-4 gives the full variable domain: SQTIHQWPATLVQPVGSPLSLECTVEGTSNPNLYWYRQAAGRGLQLLFYSVGIGQISSEVPQNLSASRPQDRQFILSSKKLLLSDSGFYLCAVQGITNEKLFFGSGTQLSVL.

The chain joins TRBV6-5 to TRBJ2-7; D possibly corresponds to TRBD1 (5 bases). The V gene's germline CDR1 is MNHEY and CDR2 SVGAGI. The CDR3 consists of 12 residues. V was clipped by 5 bases and J by 0 bases, with 5 bases between them. In nucleotides, the CDR3 is TGTGCCAGCAGTGGACACTCCTACGAGCAGTACTTC. This translates into CASSGHSYEQYF.

The chain recombines TRBV4-1 with TRBJ1-5, with unresolved D. Trimming left V 4 bases short and J 0 bases short, with 10 bases between. There are 15 residues in the CDR3. Germline V gives CDR1 MGHRA, CDR2 YSYEKL. The CDR3 nucleotides are TGCGCCAGCAGCCTCTACGACAATAGCAATCAGCCCCAGCATTTT. Translated, it gives CASSLYDNSNQPQHF.

Only one count was recorded for this clone. J is TRBJ2-7 and V is TRBV7-8; a weak D match, TRBD2 (5 bases). The CDR3 length is 15 residues. Trimming pared 3 bases from V and 7 bases from J, leaving 19 bases between. Germline V gene sequence: CDR1 SGHVS, CDR2 FQNEAQ. The CDR3 reads CASSFQTGILREQYF. DNA of the CDR3: TGTGCCAGCAGCTTTCAGACCGGGATTTTGAGGGAGCAGTACTTC.